What follows is one TCR beta chain and its context. Its cognate antigen is unknown. This CDR3 has 14 amino acids. In germline, CDR1 is LNHNV, CDR2 YYDKDF (reference sequence). V lost 1 base and J lost 3, with 10 bases in between. The data were obtained in a study of post-analysis software for immune sequencing data. Findings of the study overall: When patients were compared with controls, five TRBV segments were more frequent, TRBV5-6, TRBV5-1 and TRBV20-1 among them. Controls had significantly higher normalized Chao1 diversity than multiple sclerosis patients.

Libraries were made from TCR beta cDNA, and they carried unique molecular identifiers. Yield was roughly 500,000 cDNA molecules from around 1 to 9.1 million T cells. TCRdb recomputed calls from the PCR reads with MiXCR, one row per CDR3 protein. The data show approximately 690,000 distinct CDR3 sequences, over 45% seen once. The genes are TRBV15 and TRBJ2-7; D is undetermined. The source is a girl aged 2-15 years with multiple sclerosis. The sample comprised blood. CDR3 sequence (DNA): TGTGCCACCAGCAGAGGGGATACGTTCTACGAGCAGTACTTC. As protein: CATSRGDTFYEQYF.